This TCR beta chain was retrieved from a study of blood T cells in healthy people across ages. Study context: Template switching recovered approximately one barcoded beta molecule for every two T cells. Findings and limits, study-wide: PBMC samples, being unsorted, prevented any conclusive comparison of naive and antigen-experienced cells. Diversity estimates from one million T cells were considered underestimates.

This clonotype came up a few times. Its antigen is unidentified. The V and J ends lost 3 bases and 8 bases respectively, with 11 bases between them. This CDR3 contains 12 residues. Germline V gene sequence: CDR1 DFQATT, CDR2 SNEGSKA (reference sequence). For the second PCR, which ran for about 6 to 11 cycles, a sample-barcoded 5' primer and a J-beta primer mix were used. Via MiXCR, TCRdb re-called the 5' RACE reads, giving one row per CDR3 protein. Of about 1,000,000 distinct CDR3 sequences listed, 40% to 55% were seen once; the top ten hold around 18%. The rearrangement links TRBV20-1 to TRBJ2-1, with unresolved D. The sequence was collected from a woman aged 60 to 75 in good health. Material for sequencing was blood. The CDR3 coding sequence is TGCAGTGCTAGCCTGGCCGGCGATGAGCAGTTCTTC. It codes for CSASLAGDEQFF.